Following are 25 T cell receptor beta chains from one sample sequenced in a study of shared clonotypes between healthy human individuals. The repertoire was sequenced with immunoSEQ multiplex PCR; TCRdb's copy has only in-frame clones and lacks some. This table holds over a million clones, around 97% found once. Sequenced material: naive CD4+ T cells sorted from blood. Subset reported: CD45RA+ positively selected. Every receptor here comes from a man under 40 in good health.

The genes are TRBV6-5 and TRBJ2-1, with 9 bases fitting TRBD2. The CDR3 has 14 amino acids. Germline V gives CDR1 MNHEY, CDR2 SVGAGI. V was pared by 2 bases and J by 8 bases, with 4 bases of the junction left unmatched. The CDR3 sequence is CASSYRLAGHEQFF. CDR3 coding DNA: TGTGCCAGCAGTTACCGGCTAGCGGGACATGAGCAGTTCTTC.

The gene calls are TRBV5-1 and TRBJ2-7; TRBD2 matches at 10 bases. This CDR3 has 15 amino acids. Germline loops: CDR1 SGHRS, CDR2 YFSETQ. With V trimmed by 2 bases and J by 6 bases, 8 bases remained unmatched. The CDR3: CASSLFTSGVREQYF. Written as DNA, the CDR3 is TGCGCCAGCAGCTTATTTACTAGCGGGGTGCGCGAGCAGTACTTC.

The rearrangement links TRBV10-2 to TRBJ1-2; possible D gene TRBD1, 6 bases. Germline-derived CDR1 and CDR2 are WSHSY and SAAADI. There are 12 residues in the CDR3. Between the trimmed V and J ends, which lost 5 bases and 8 bases, there was a span of 12 bases. Here the CDR3 reads CASSYQGYGYTF. The CDR3 DNA follows: TGCGCCAGCAGTTATCAGGGGTACGGCTACACCTTC.

Regarding this clone: The sample carries other DNA sequences with the same CDR3. The chain has TRBV9 and TRBJ2-2; D is undetermined. V lost 2 bases and J lost 1, with 9 bases in between. Germline CDR1 reads SGDLS; CDR2 reads YYNGEE. CDR3 length: 15 amino acids. The CDR3: CASSVGSLNTGELFF. In nucleotides, the CDR3 is TGTGCCAGCAGCGTGGGAAGTCTGAACACCGGGGAGCTGTTTTTT.

The chain couples TRBV9 to TRBJ2-1; TRBD2 matches 13 bases. The CDR3 is made up of 18 amino acids. The V gene end was trimmed by 4 bases and the J gene end by 8 bases; junction bases not matched to a gene: 15. The germline V gene has CDR1 SGDLS and CDR2 YYNGEE. The CDR3 region has the DNA TGTGCCAGCAGCAGAACCCCGTCAGGACTAGCGGGAGTCCATGAGCAGTTCTTC. Translation: CASSRTPSGLAGVHEQFF.

Turning to this clone: Other nucleotide sequences in the sample specify the same CDR3. The gene calls are TRBV9 and TRBJ2-7, with 7 bases identical to TRBD1. The CDR3 is made up of 13 amino acids. J gave up 2 bases and V 4 bases, and 3 bases lay outside the gene matches. Looked up from germline, CDR1 is SGDLS and CDR2 is YYNGEE. CDR3 residues: CASSLGTAYEQYF. The CDR3, as DNA: TGTGCCAGCAGCCTCGGGACAGCCTACGAGCAGTACTTC. The full variable domain, rest sourced from reference TRBV9 and TRBJ2-7, is DSGVTQTPKHLITATGQRVTLRCSPRSGDLSVYWYQQSLDQGLQFLIQYYNGEERAKGNILERFSAQQFPDLHSELNLSSLELGDSALYFCASSLGTAYEQYFGPGTRLTVT.

To note about this clone: One end of the junction does not line up with germline, which may come from a read error. V gene TRBV7-7 combines with J gene TRBJ2-7; no clear D gene. There are 13 residues in the CDR3. Looked up from germline, CDR1 is SSHAT and CDR2 is FNYEAQ (reference sequence). CDR3 in DNA: TGTGCTAGCAGCCGTACTCAGAATTACGAGCAGTACTTC. It is translated as CASSRTQNYEQYF.

This chain connects TRBV11-2 to TRBJ2-7, with 7 bases aligning to TRBD1. Germline CDR1 is SGHAT and CDR2 is FQNNGV. CDR3 length: 15 amino acids. The trim removed 2 bases at V and 7 bases at J, leaving 11 bases unmatched. The CDR3 protein is CASSLNGQAPLEQYF. The CDR3 coding sequence is TGTGCCAGCAGCTTAAACGGACAGGCCCCCCTGGAGCAGTACTTC.

V and J are TRBV5-5 and TRBJ2-2, with no clear D. V was clipped by 4 bases and J by 5 bases, with 15 bases between them. Germline V gene lookup returns CDR1 SGHKS and CDR2 YYEKEE (reference sequence). This CDR3 has 15 residues. CDR3 in DNA: TGTGCCAGCAGCCTCGTGGCACCCGCTACCGGGGAGCTGTTTTTT. Translating gives CASSLVAPATGELFF.

The rearrangement links TRBV5-1 to TRBJ1-1; 7 nucleotides agree with TRBD1. The CDR3 totals 15 residues. Germline CDR1 SGHRS, CDR2 YFSETQ. V shed 4 bases, J shed 9 bases, and the junction held 15 bases outside the gene matches. CDR3 region: CASSDPQAGGGQAFF. CDR3 coding DNA: TGCGCCAGCAGCGATCCTCAGGCAGGGGGTGGACAAGCTTTCTTT.

The chain links TRBV6-1 to TRBJ2-4; tentative D call: TRBD2 (6 bases). The V and J ends lost 6 bases and 0 bases respectively, with 6 bases between them. Germline values: CDR1 MNHNS, CDR2 SASEGT. The CDR3 covers 13 residues. The CDR3 sequence: CASRGLAKNIQYF. The CDR3 DNA follows: TGTGCCAGCAGGGGACTAGCCAAAAACATTCAGTACTTC.

A remark on this clone: In the same sample, other DNA sequences code for this CDR3. The chain links TRBV30 to TRBJ2-7; TRBD1 matches at 8 bases. Germline-derived CDR1 and CDR2 are GTSNPN and SVGIG (reference sequence). Germline trimming cut 1 base from V and 3 bases from J; bases unmatched to any gene: 2. This CDR3 spans 13 amino acids. The CDR3 reads CAWSGTGFYEQYF. CDR3 bases: TGTGCCTGGAGTGGGACAGGGTTCTACGAGCAGTACTTC.

V is TRBV5-4 and J is TRBJ2-1; no clear D. Germline assignment: CDR1 SGHNT and CDR2 YYREEE (reference sequence). The CDR3 consists of 12 residues. Deletions cut 1 base from V and 7 bases from J, with 6 bases between. The CDR3 region has the DNA TGTGCCAGCAGCTTGCTTCTGAATGAGCAGTTCTTC. It yields the protein CASSLLLNEQFF.

As for this clone: Distinct nucleotide sequences in the sample also encode this CDR3. J is TRBJ2-1 and V is TRBV9; 7 bases line up with TRBD2. The CDR3 is 14 amino acids. In germline, CDR1 is SGDLS, CDR2 YYNGEE. The junction had 0 bases not matched to a gene; V was cut back by 3 bases and J by 0 bases. Here the CDR3 DNA reads TGTGCCAGCAGCGGGACTAGCTCCTACAATGAGCAGTTCTTC. The encoded protein is CASSGTSSYNEQFF.

This clone was picked up one time. This rearrangement joins TRBV6-1 to TRBJ2-5; TRBD2 matches at 10 bases. The J segment lost 2 bases and the V segment lost 11 bases, leaving 8 bases of the junction unmatched. This CDR3 has 14 residues. Per the germline V gene, CDR1 is MNHNS and CDR2 is SASEGT. The CDR3 sequence: CACGLADLQETQYF. The CDR3, as DNA: TGTGCCTGCGGACTAGCGGACTTACAAGAGACCCAGTACTTC.

The V and J genes are TRBV29-1 and TRBJ1-2; a possible D gene is TRBD1 (5 bases). CDR3 size: 11 residues. CDR1 and CDR2 (germline): SQVTM, ANQGSEA. V was shortened by 4 bases and J by 13 bases, with 16 bases between the two germline ends. The CDR3 sequence is CSVVWSGTFTF. CDR3 DNA sequence: TGCAGCGTTGTTTGGAGTGGGACCTTCACCTTC.

V and J are TRBV5-1 and TRBJ2-5, with 8 bases lining up with TRBD1. V was clipped by 1 base and J by 5 bases; unmatched bases: 7. Germline CDR1 SGHRS, CDR2 YFSETQ. The CDR3 sequence is 15 residues long. CDR3 loop: CASSLWQGAWETQYF. The CDR3 DNA follows: TGCGCCAGCAGCTTGTGGCAGGGGGCATGGGAGACCCAGTACTTC. The full variable domain, completed using reference TRBV5-1 and TRBJ2-5, is KAGVTQTPRYLIKTRGQQVTLSCSPISGHRSVSWYQQTPGQGLQFLFEYFSETQRNKGNFPGRFSGRQFSNSRSEMNVSTLELGDSALYLCASSLWQGAWETQYFGPGTRLLVL.

The CDR3 bases are TGTGCCAGCAGCTCGCCGACTAGCGGGGGGCGGGGAACCGGGGAGCTGTTTTTT. Its protein is CASSSPTSGGRGTGELFF. The chain recombines TRBV7-2 with TRBJ2-2, with TRBD2 identical over 13 bases. This CDR3 comprises 18 residues. Trimming removed 4 bases from V and 5 bases from J; junction bases left unmatched: 10. Germline V lookup: CDR1 SGHTA, CDR2 FQGNSA.

The chain carries TRBV14 and TRBJ1-2; 7 positions agree with TRBD1. J gave up 0 bases and V 0 bases, and 4 bases lay outside the gene matches. CDR1 and CDR2 (germline): SGHDN, FVKESK. The CDR3 runs to 16 residues. CDR3 in DNA: TGTGCCAGCAGCCAAGACCGGACAGGAGCTAACTATGGCTACACCTTC. It translates to CASSQDRTGANYGYTF.

The chain has TRBV6-6 and TRBJ1-1; TRBD1 is a possible D gene (5 bases). CDR1 MNHNY and CDR2 SVGAGI come from the germline V gene (reference sequence). V was cut by 7 bases and J by 3 bases, with 12 bases left in between. This CDR3 has 13 residues. Here the CDR3 reads CASTAGGHTEAFF. The CDR3 DNA follows: TGTGCCAGCACGGCGGGGGGTCACACTGAAGCTTTCTTT.

This chain links TRBV6-1 with TRBJ2-7, with D unclear. The CDR3 extends over 15 amino acids. V was clipped by 6 bases and J by 9 bases, with 24 bases between them. From germline, CDR1 is MNHNS and CDR2 SASEGT. Here the CDR3 DNA reads TGTGCCAGCAGACAAACTACCCAGGCTAGTACGGGGCAGTACTTC. It yields the protein CASRQTTQASTGQYF.

The chain has TRBV5-1 and TRBJ1-1, with D tentatively TRBD1 (5 bases). The CDR3 runs 17 residues. CDR1 and CDR2 from the germline V gene are SGHRS and YFSETQ. The ends were cut back, 0 bases at V and 0 bases at J, with 15 bases in the middle. CDR3 bases: TGCGCCAGCAGCTTGGTCACAGGAGATTACATGAACACTGAAGCTTTCTTT. This codes for CASSLVTGDYMNTEAFF.

The chain carries TRBV5-1 and TRBJ2-7, with TRBD2 matching 8 bases. This CDR3 is 16 amino acids long. Germline CDR1 reads SGHRS; CDR2 reads YFSETQ. V lost 3 bases to trimming and J lost 0 bases; unmatched junction nucleotides: 8. The CDR3 loop is CASSWGSGVSSYEQYF. The CDR3 nucleotides are TGCGCCAGCAGCTGGGGTAGCGGGGTTAGCTCCTACGAGCAGTACTTC.

In this sample, this clone turned up once. The chain couples TRBV18 to TRBJ2-6; 10 bases fit TRBD1. The V segment lost 3 bases and the J segment 0 bases; nucleotides outside the gene matches: 5. Germline-derived CDR1 and CDR2 are KGHSH and LQKENI. The CDR3 is 18 amino acids. This CDR3 is CASSPRQGAGSGANVLTF. The CDR3 coding sequence is TGTGCCAGCTCACCCCGACAGGGGGCAGGCTCTGGGGCCAACGTCCTGACTTTC.

The V gene is TRBV30, the J gene TRBJ2-3; D is ambiguous. The CDR3 runs to 14 residues. CDR1 and CDR2 (germline): GTSNPN, SVGIG (reference sequence). V lost 0 bases and J lost 5, with 12 bases in between. The CDR3 region is CAWSVRRVQDTQYF. The CDR3 nucleotides are TGTGCCTGGAGTGTAAGGAGAGTACAAGATACGCAGTATTTT.